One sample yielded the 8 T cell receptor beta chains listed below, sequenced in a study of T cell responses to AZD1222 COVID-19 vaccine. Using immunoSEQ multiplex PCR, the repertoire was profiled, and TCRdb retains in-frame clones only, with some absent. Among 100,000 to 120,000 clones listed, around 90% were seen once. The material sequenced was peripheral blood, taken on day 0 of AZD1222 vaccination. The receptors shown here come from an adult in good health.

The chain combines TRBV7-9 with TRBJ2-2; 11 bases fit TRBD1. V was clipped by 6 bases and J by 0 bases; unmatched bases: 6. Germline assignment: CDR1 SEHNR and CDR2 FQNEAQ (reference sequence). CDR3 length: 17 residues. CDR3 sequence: CASRGQGAHPNTGELFF. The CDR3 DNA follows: TGTGCCAGCAGAGGACAGGGGGCCCACCCGAACACCGGGGAGCTGTTTTTT.

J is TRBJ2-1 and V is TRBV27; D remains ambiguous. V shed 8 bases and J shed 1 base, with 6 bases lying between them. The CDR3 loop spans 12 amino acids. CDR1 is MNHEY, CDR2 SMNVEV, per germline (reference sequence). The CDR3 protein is CASGSSYNEQFF. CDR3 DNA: TGTGCCAGCGGCTCTTCCTACAATGAGCAGTTCTTC.

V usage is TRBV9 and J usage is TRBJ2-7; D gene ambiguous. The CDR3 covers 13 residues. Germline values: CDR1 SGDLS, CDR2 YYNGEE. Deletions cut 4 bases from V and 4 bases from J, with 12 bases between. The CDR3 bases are TGTGCCAGCAGCCCCCGGATGGGGTACGAGCAGTACTTC. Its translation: CASSPRMGYEQYF.

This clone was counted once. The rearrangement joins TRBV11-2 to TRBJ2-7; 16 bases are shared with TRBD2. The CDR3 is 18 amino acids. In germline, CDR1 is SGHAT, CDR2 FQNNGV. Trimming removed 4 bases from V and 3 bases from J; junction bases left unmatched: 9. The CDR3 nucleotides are TGTGCCAGCAGCTCACCCCAGGGACTAGCGGGGGGGCTCTACGAGCAGTACTTC. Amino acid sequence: CASSSPQGLAGGLYEQYF.

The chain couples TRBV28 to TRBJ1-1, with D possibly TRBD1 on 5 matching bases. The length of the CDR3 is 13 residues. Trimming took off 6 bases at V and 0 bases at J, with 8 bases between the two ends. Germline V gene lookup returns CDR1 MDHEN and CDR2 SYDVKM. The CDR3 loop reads CASRLGVNTEAFF. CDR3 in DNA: TGTGCCAGCAGGTTAGGGGTGAACACTGAAGCTTTCTTT.

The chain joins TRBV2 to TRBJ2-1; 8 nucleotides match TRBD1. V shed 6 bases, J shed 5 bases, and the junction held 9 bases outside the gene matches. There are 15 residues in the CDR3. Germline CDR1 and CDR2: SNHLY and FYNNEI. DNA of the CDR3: TGTGCCAGCAGCCCCCCAGGGGGCGCGAACAATGAGCAGTTCTTC. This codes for CASSPPGGANNEQFF.

The CDR3 loop is CASSPLWHRNTGELFF. The CDR3 DNA reads as TGTGCCAGCAGCCCCCTGTGGCATAGGAACACCGGGGAGCTGTTTTTT. The chain employs TRBV11-2 and TRBJ2-2; D unresolved. Trimming took off 5 bases at V and 1 base at J, with 14 bases between the two ends. CDR1 and CDR2 (germline): SGHAT, FQNNGV. This CDR3 has 16 residues.

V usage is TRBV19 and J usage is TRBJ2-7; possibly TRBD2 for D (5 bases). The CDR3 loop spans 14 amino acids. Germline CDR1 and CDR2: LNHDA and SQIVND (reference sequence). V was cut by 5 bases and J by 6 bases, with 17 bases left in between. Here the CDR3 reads CASSLRDAVSEQYF. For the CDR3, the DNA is TGTGCCAGTAGTCTCCGGGATGCTGTCTCCGAGCAGTACTTC.